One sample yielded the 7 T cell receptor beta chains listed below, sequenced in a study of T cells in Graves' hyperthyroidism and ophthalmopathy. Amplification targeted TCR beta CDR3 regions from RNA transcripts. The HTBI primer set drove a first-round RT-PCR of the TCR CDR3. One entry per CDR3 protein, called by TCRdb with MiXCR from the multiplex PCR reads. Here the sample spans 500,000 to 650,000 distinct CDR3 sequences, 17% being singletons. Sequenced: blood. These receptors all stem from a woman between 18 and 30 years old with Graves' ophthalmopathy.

The CDR3: CASSPSWESNYGYTF. The CDR3 DNA is TGTGCCAGCAGCCCTTCTTGGGAGTCTAACTATGGCTACACCTTC. The J gene is TRBJ1-2, the V gene TRBV13, with unresolved D. The V end was cut by 5 bases, the J end by 0 bases, with 13 bases between. The CDR3 contains 15 residues. The germline CDR1 and CDR2 sequences are PRHDT and FYEKMQ (reference sequence).

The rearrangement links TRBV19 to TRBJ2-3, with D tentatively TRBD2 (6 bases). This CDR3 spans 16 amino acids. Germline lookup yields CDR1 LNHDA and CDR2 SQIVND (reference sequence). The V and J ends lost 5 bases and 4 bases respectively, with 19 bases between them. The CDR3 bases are TGTGCCAGTAGTTCCCTGGACGGGGGTCCACCAGATACGCAGTATTTT. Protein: CASSSLDGGPPDTQYF.

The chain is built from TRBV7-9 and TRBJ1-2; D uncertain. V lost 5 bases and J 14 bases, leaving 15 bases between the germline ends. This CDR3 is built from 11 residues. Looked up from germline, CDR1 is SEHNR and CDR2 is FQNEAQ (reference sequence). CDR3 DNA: TGTGCCAGCAGCGCGGCTGTGTCCAAGACCTTC. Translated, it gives CASSAAVSKTF. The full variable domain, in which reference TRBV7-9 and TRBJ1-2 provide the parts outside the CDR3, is DTGVSQNPRHKITKRGQNVTFRCDPISEHNRLYWYRQTLGQGPEFLTYFQNEAQLEKSRLLSDRFSAERPKGSFSTLEIQRTEQGDSAMYLCASSAAVSKTFGSGTRLTVV.

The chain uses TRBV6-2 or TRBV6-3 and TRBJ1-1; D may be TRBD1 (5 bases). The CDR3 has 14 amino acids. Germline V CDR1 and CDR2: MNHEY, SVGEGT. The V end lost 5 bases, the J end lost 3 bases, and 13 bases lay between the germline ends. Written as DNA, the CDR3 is TGTGCCAGCAGTCCCAGGGTTACGGACACTGAAGCTTTCTTT. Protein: CASSPRVTDTEAFF.

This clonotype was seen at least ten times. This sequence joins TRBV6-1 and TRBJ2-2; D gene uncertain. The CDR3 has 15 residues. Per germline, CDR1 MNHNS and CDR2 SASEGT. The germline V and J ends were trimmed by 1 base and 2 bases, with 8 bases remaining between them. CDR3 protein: CASSEVRANTGELFF. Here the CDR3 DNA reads TGTGCCAGCAGTGAAGTAAGGGCTAACACCGGGGAGCTGTTTTTT.

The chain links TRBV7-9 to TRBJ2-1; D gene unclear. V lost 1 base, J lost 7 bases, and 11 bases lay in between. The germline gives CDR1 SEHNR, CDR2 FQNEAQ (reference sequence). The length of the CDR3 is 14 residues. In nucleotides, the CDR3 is TGTGCCAGCAGCTTAGTACGTCAGTCTAATGAGCAGTTCTTC. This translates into CASSLVRQSNEQFF.

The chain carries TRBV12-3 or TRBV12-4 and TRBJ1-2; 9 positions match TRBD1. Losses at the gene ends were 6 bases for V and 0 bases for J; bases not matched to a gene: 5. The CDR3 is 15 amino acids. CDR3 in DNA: TGTGCCAGCAGGATCCGGGACAGGGCTAACTATGGCTACACCTTC. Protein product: CASRIRDRANYGYTF.